Listed here are 24 T cell receptor beta chains from one sample, sequenced in a study of T cell responses to AZD1222 COVID-19 vaccine. Profiled with immunoSEQ multiplex PCR; TCRdb holds only in-frame clones, not every one. The sample yields 90,000 to 100,000 clones, roughly 90% seen once. The material was peripheral blood, obtained 28 days after the second AZD1222 dose. These receptor sequences come from an adult who received the AZD1222 COVID-19 vaccine.

The chain has TRBV6-6 and TRBJ2-2; possible D gene TRBD2, 7 bases. The CDR3 extends over 15 amino acids. The germline V gene encodes CDR1 MNHNY and CDR2 SVGAGI (reference sequence). V was trimmed by 7 bases and J by 7 bases, leaving 19 bases between them. The CDR3 loop reads CASTERGGFIGELFF. DNA of the CDR3: TGTGCCAGCACCGAGAGGGGGGGATTCATCGGGGAGCTGTTTTTT.

V and J are TRBV2 and TRBJ1-5; D is possibly TRBD1 (5 bases). V dropped 4 bases and J dropped 2 bases, with 12 bases sitting between them. The CDR3 length is 15 residues. Per germline, CDR1 SNHLY and CDR2 FYNNEI. This chain's CDR3 is CASSVEGMGNQPQHF. The CDR3 nucleotides read TGTGCCAGCAGTGTAGAGGGGATGGGCAATCAGCCCCAGCATTTT. Variable domain in full (rest from reference TRBV2 and TRBJ1-5): EPEVTQTPSHQVTQMGQEVILRCVPISNHLYFYWYRQILGQKVEFLVSFYNNEISEKSEIFDDQFSVERPDGSNFTLKIRSTKLEDSAMYFCASSVEGMGNQPQHFGDGTRLSIL.

The V and J genes are TRBV5-1 and TRBJ1-6, with D possibly being TRBD1 (6 bases). Trimming removed 5 bases from V and 8 bases from J, with 17 bases in between. This CDR3 contains 15 residues. Germline CDR1 is SGHRS and CDR2 is YFSETQ. The CDR3 bases are TGCGCCAGCAGATTTCGGGGGCAGAATGATTCACCCCTCCACTTT. Amino acid sequence: CASRFRGQNDSPLHF.

The chain joins TRBV3-1 (or the pseudogene TRBV3-2) to TRBJ1-1, with unresolved D. The CDR3 runs 10 residues. V was shortened by 8 bases and J by 6 bases, with 7 bases between the two germline ends. Germline CDR1 is LGHDT and CDR2 is YNNKEL (reference sequence). The CDR3 DNA reads TGTGCCAGCGGTGGTTCTGAAGCTTTCTTT. It translates to CASGGSEAFF.

This chain connects TRBV3-1 (or the pseudogene TRBV3-2) to TRBJ2-1, with 13 positions matching TRBD2. The length of the CDR3 is 16 residues. With 1 base clipped from V and 9 bases from J, the junction kept 6 bases outside the gene matches. The germline V gene encodes CDR1 LGHDT and CDR2 YNNKEL (reference sequence). Here the CDR3 DNA reads TGTGCCAGCAGCCAAGTGGGGACTAGCGGGGACGGTGAGCAGTTCTTC. Translating it yields CASSQVGTSGDGEQFF.

The chain employs TRBV7-8 and TRBJ1-6; D is unresolved. The length of the CDR3 is 13 residues. The V and J ends lost 1 base and 12 bases respectively, with 10 bases between them. Germline CDR1 SGHVS, CDR2 FQNEAQ. CDR3 amino acids: CASSLGPFEPLHF. The CDR3 DNA reads TGTGCCAGCAGCTTAGGGCCCTTTGAACCCCTCCACTTT. Full variable domain (rest looked up from reference TRBV7-8 and TRBJ1-6): GAGVSQSPRYKVAKRGQDVALRCDPISGHVSLFWYQQALGQGPEFLTYFQNEAQLDKSGLPSDRFFAERPEGSVSTLKIQRTQQEDSAVYLCASSLGPFEPLHFGNGTRLTVT.

The genes are TRBV25-1 and TRBJ1-4; D gene unclear. Germline CDR1 and CDR2: MGHDK and SYGVNS. Trimming pared 8 bases from V and 0 bases from J, leaving 13 bases between. This CDR3 has 15 amino acids. CDR3 sequence (DNA): TGTGCCAGCCGTCAAGCCGGGCCAACTAATGAAAAACTGTTTTTT. This gives the protein CASRQAGPTNEKLFF.

The chain has TRBV28 and TRBJ2-7; 7 bases are a match to TRBD2. V trimming: 8 bases; J trimming: 4 bases; junction bases outside the gene matches: 14. This CDR3 is built from 15 residues. Germline V gene data show CDR1 as MDHEN and CDR2 as SYDVKM. CDR3: CASGAPGGMWYEQYF. CDR3 DNA sequence: TGTGCCAGCGGGGCCCCGGGGGGTATGTGGTACGAGCAGTACTTC.

The CDR3 region has the DNA TGTGCCAGCACCAGAGGGACAGGAAAATGGTACGAGCAGTACTTC. It is translated as CASTRGTGKWYEQYF. J is TRBJ2-7 and V is TRBV2, with TRBD1 matching over 8 bases. The CDR3 covers 15 residues. Germline lookup yields CDR1 SNHLY and CDR2 FYNNEI. The V gene end was trimmed by 7 bases and the J gene end by 4 bases; junction bases not matched to a gene: 12. The full variable domain, rest sourced from reference TRBV2 and TRBJ2-7, is EPEVTQTPSHQVTQMGQEVILRCVPISNHLYFYWYRQILGQKVEFLVSFYNNEISEKSEIFDDQFSVERPDGSNFTLKIRSTKLEDSAMYFCASTRGTGKWYEQYFGPGTRLTVT.

The CDR3 DNA reads TGTGCCAGCAGTTACGGGGGAACCGGGACAGACACTGAAGCTTTCTTT. As protein: CASSYGGTGTDTEAFF. The chain combines TRBV6-5 with TRBJ1-1; 7 bases are a match to TRBD1. The CDR3 contains 16 residues. Germline CDR1 and CDR2: MNHEY and SVGAGI. J was trimmed by 3 bases and V by 2 bases; bases with no gene match: 9.

This chain connects TRBV2 to TRBJ1-2, with D unclear. CDR1 is SNHLY, CDR2 FYNNEI, per germline. Trimming took 4 bases from V and 7 from J, leaving 10 bases between them. There are 12 residues in the CDR3. Here the CDR3 reads CASSGPGAGYTF. In DNA form, the CDR3 reads TGTGCCAGCAGTGGGCCGGGTGCTGGCTACACCTTC.

This chain uses TRBV7-3 with TRBJ1-1; 10 positions agree with TRBD1. V lost 6 bases to trimming and J lost 7 bases; unmatched junction nucleotides: 5. CDR1 and CDR2 (germline): SGHTA, FQGTGA. The CDR3 is 13 residues long. The CDR3: CASSGQGDGEAFF. The CDR3 coding sequence is TGTGCCAGCAGTGGACAGGGGGACGGTGAAGCTTTCTTT.

J is TRBJ1-3 and V is TRBV7-2; no clear D. The CDR3 is made up of 13 amino acids. V lost 3 bases, J lost 1 base, and 4 bases lay in between. Germline V gene lookup returns CDR1 SGHTA and CDR2 FQGNSA. CDR3 sequence reads: CASSLGSGNTIYF. The DNA for the CDR3 is TGTGCCAGCAGCTTGGGGTCTGGAAACACCATATATTTT. The full variable domain, its missing parts supplied by reference TRBV7-2 and TRBJ1-3, is GAGVSQSPSNKVTEKGKDVELRCDPISGHTALYWYRQSLGQGLEFLIYFQGNSAPDKSGLPSDRFSAERTGGSVSTLTIQRTQQEDSAVYLCASSLGSGNTIYFGEGSWLTVV.

V gene TRBV25-1 combines with J gene TRBJ2-3; 10 nucleotides line up with TRBD2. The length of the CDR3 is 14 residues. Germline CDR1 is MGHDK and CDR2 is SYGVNS. V shed 7 bases and J 4 bases; nucleotides not matched to a gene: 5. CDR3 sequence reads: CASKAGGPSDTQYF. CDR3 DNA: TGTGCCAGCAAAGCGGGGGGGCCATCAGATACGCAGTATTTT.

V usage is TRBV28 and J usage is TRBJ1-2; tentative D call: TRBD1 (6 bases). The CDR3 has 14 amino acids. CDR1 is MDHEN, CDR2 SYDVKM, per germline. The ends were cut back, 4 bases at V and 1 base at J, with 10 bases in the middle. CDR3 residues: CASSWEGVNYGYTF. The CDR3, as DNA: TGTGCCAGCAGTTGGGAGGGGGTTAACTATGGCTACACCTTC.

The chain uses TRBV27 and TRBJ2-3, with 9 bases that match TRBD2. Per the germline V gene, CDR1 is MNHEY and CDR2 is SMNVEV (reference sequence). Trimming cost V 1 base and J 2 bases; bases outside gene matches: 7. The CDR3 has 17 amino acids. The CDR3 region is CASSLLLLAGSTDTQYF. The CDR3, as DNA: TGTGCCAGCAGTTTATTACTCCTAGCGGGGTCCACAGATACGCAGTATTTT.

This chain uses TRBV9 with TRBJ1-1, with D hard to call. V lost 4 bases, J lost 9 bases, and 10 bases lay in between. The CDR3 loop spans 11 amino acids. Germline-derived CDR1 and CDR2 are SGDLS and YYNGEE. CDR3 DNA: TGTGCCAGCAGCTCTGCGGGAAAAGCTTTCTTT. Its translation is CASSSAGKAFF.

The J gene is TRBJ2-1, the V gene TRBV5-1, with 13 bases identical to TRBD2. Germline V gene data show CDR1 as SGHRS and CDR2 as YFSETQ. This CDR3 spans 14 amino acids. V trimming: 4 bases; J trimming: 8 bases; junction bases outside the gene matches: 3. The CDR3, as DNA: TGCGCCAGCAGCAGGGGACTAGCGGGGCATGAGCAGTTCTTC. It encodes CASSRGLAGHEQFF. Complete variable domain (other parts from reference TRBV5-1 and TRBJ2-1): KAGVTQTPRYLIKTRGQQVTLSCSPISGHRSVSWYQQTPGQGLQFLFEYFSETQRNKGNFPGRFSGRQFSNSRSEMNVSTLELGDSALYLCASSRGLAGHEQFFGPGTRLTVL.

In its sample, this clone was seen once. The gene calls are TRBV9 and TRBJ1-4; D ambiguous. In germline, CDR1 is SGDLS, CDR2 YYNGEE. V gave up 4 bases and J gave up 4 bases, with 8 bases separating them. The CDR3 totals 13 residues. In DNA form, the CDR3 reads TGTGCCAGCAGCCGGAGGGTTAATGAAAAACTGTTTTTT. Amino acids: CASSRRVNEKLFF.

The rearrangement joins TRBV6-4 to TRBJ1-1; 8 bases line up with TRBD1. The CDR3 is 14 amino acids. Germline V lookup: CDR1 MRHNA, CDR2 SNTAGT. J lost 1 base, V lost 6 bases, and 4 bases had no gene match. CDR3 in amino acids: CASSAGGWNTEAFF. Written as DNA, the CDR3 is TGTGCCAGCAGCGCAGGGGGCTGGAACACTGAAGCTTTCTTT.

V usage is TRBV19 and J usage is TRBJ1-1, with unresolved D. CDR3 length: 15 residues. The V gene's germline CDR1 is LNHDA and CDR2 SQIVND (reference sequence). Trimming removed 4 bases from V and 4 bases from J, with 16 bases in between. CDR3 protein: CASSTITEEATEAFF. The CDR3, as DNA: TGTGCCAGTAGTACCATCACGGAGGAGGCCACTGAAGCTTTCTTT.

The chain has TRBV14 and TRBJ2-7; TRBD2 is a possible D gene (6 bases). CDR1 is SGHDN and CDR2 is FVKESK in the germline V gene. Trimming shortened V by 1 base and J by 7 bases, and 17 bases separated the two germline ends. There are 15 residues in the CDR3. The CDR3 DNA follows: TGTGCCAGCAGCCAAGGGAGGGGCCGTCGCTGGGAGCAGTACTTC. This translates into CASSQGRGRRWEQYF.

V gene TRBV30 combines with J gene TRBJ2-7, with TRBD2 as a possible D gene (6 bases). This CDR3 spans 13 amino acids. The germline V gene has CDR1 GTSNPN and CDR2 SVGIG (reference sequence). Trimming pared 0 bases from V and 2 bases from J, leaving 8 bases between. The CDR3 sequence is CAWSVGTPYEQYF. The CDR3 DNA follows: TGTGCCTGGAGTGTTGGGACTCCCTACGAGCAGTACTTC.

The rearrangement links TRBV19 to TRBJ2-1, with D perhaps TRBD1 or TRBD2 (5 bases each). CDR3 length equals 16 residues. The germline V gene has CDR1 LNHDA and CDR2 SQIVND (reference sequence). With 10 bases removed from V and 0 bases from J, the gap between germline ends came to 19 bases. The CDR3 reads CATSRDLGLSYNEQFF. In nucleotides, the CDR3 is TGTGCCACCTCCCGGGACCTAGGCCTCTCCTACAATGAGCAGTTCTTC.